This T cell receptor beta chain was identified during a study of T-cell reconstitution after alpha-beta-depleted transplantation in children. In the case of this clonotype: Its matching antigen is unknown.

The trim removed 3 bases at V and 4 bases at J, leaving 9 bases unmatched. There are 16 residues in the CDR3. The germline V gene encodes CDR1 ENHRY and CDR2 SYGVKD. For TCRbeta, the library was prepared with unique molecular identifiers. One entry per CDR3 protein, called by TCRdb with MiXCR from the PCR reads. The sample consists of roughly 570,000 distinct CDR3 sequences, 27% of them appearing once. Study outcomes and limitations: Several hundred expanded graft clones reportedly gave rise to the alpha-beta T cells present about two months after transplant. Surviving recipient T cells and thymic progenitors accounted for the high day-60 TCRbeta diversity observed in some patients.

Sample: PBMCs, taken before TCRalphabeta/CD19-depleted stem cell transplant. The chain links TRBV10-3 to TRBJ2-1; 7 nucleotides align to TRBD2. The TCR sequence derives from a boy under two years old with Wiskott-Aldrich syndrome, due to receive a stem cell transplant. The DNA for the CDR3 is TGTGCCATCAGTGAACCTTTGCGGGAGAAATACAATGAGCAGTTCTTC. It encodes CAISEPLREKYNEQFF.